The table lists the clone carrying this T cell receptor (beta chain) with a count of one. This entry is derived from a study of blood T cell repertoires in COVID-19. Study-level information: PBMCs, B-cell-depleted T cells, or T cells provided the cDNA or gDNA that made up the material.

TCRdb's table, derived via immunoSEQ multiplex PCR, lists solely in-frame clones and lacks some. The sample has 250,000 or so clones; less than 95% are singletons. This CDR3 region has 15 residues. The germline V and J ends were trimmed by 2 bases and 2 bases, with 10 bases remaining between them. CDR1 is PRHDT, CDR2 FYEKMQ, per germline (reference sequence). This TCR derives from a man aged 40-55 years who had been exposed to COVID-19. The sequencing sample was made of PBMCs or T cells enriched from blood (not recorded which). The chain carries TRBV13 and TRBJ1-5; tentative D call: TRBD1 (6 bases). The CDR3 DNA follows: TGTGCCAGCAGCTTATCTCGGACAGGCAATCAGCCCCAGCATTTT. Translation gives CASSLSRTGNQPQHF.